The present T cell receptor (beta chain) was sequenced within a study of blood T cells in healthy people across ages. Study at large: Template-switching capture recovered about one barcoded beta molecule per two T cells. Findings and limits, study-wide: It was the long-lived donors that had more naive CD4+ cells and higher diversity than aged donors.

The individuals who served as donors were healthy Caucasians living in Russia, aged roughly 6 to 100. This clonotype was counted at least ten times. Its target is not known. Combining a sample-barcoded 5' primer with a J-beta primer mix, a second PCR ran for about 6 to 11 cycles. TCRdb passed the 5' RACE reads through MiXCR, listing each CDR3 protein once. In the table there are roughly 640,000 distinct CDR3 sequences, approximately 30% of which are singletons. The CDR3 sequence is 12 residues long. Germline V CDR1 and CDR2: SGHRS, YFSETQ. V lost 5 bases and J lost 7, with 10 bases in between. This TCR came from a woman of 80 years or more in good health. Material: blood. This chain joins TRBV5-1 and TRBJ2-1, with D unresolved. CDR3 region: CASRIGENEQFF. The CDR3 DNA reads as TGCGCCAGCAGGATTGGTGAGAATGAGCAGTTCTTC.